Following are 17 T cell receptor beta chains from one sample sequenced in a study of blood T cell repertoires in COVID-19. Measured with immunoSEQ multiplex PCR; TCRdb has only the in-frame clones, and not every one. The repertoire includes fewer than 250,000 clones, about 90% of them detected once, and under 1.5% sits in the top ten. What was sequenced was peripheral blood. These receptors were obtained from a man aged 25 to 40 with acute or convalescent COVID-19.

This clone has at least ten counts. The chain carries TRBV6-4 and TRBJ2-1; 7 nucleotides agree with TRBD2. Looked up from germline, CDR1 is MRHNA and CDR2 is SNTAGT. CDR3 length: 15 residues. V lost 2 bases to trimming and J lost 2 bases; unmatched junction nucleotides: 3. The CDR3 sequence is CASSDTAGTYNEQFF. The DNA of the CDR3 is TGTGCCAGCAGTGACACAGCGGGAACCTACAATGAGCAGTTCTTC.

The rearrangement uses TRBV19 and TRBJ2-2, with 9 bases matching TRBD1. The CDR3 is 15 amino acids. The V and J ends lost 3 bases and 5 bases, in that order; junction bases with no gene match: 4. Looked up from germline, CDR1 is LNHDA and CDR2 is SQIVND (reference sequence). CDR3 sequence: CASSITGQGTGELFF. The DNA of the CDR3 is TGTGCCAGTAGTATTACGGGACAGGGAACCGGGGAGCTGTTTTTT.

The V and J genes are TRBV27 and TRBJ2-4, with D possibly being TRBD2 (6 bases). This CDR3 contains 21 residues. V was shortened by 5 bases and J by 1 base, with 30 bases between the two germline ends. Germline V gene data show CDR1 as MNHEY and CDR2 as SMNVEV (reference sequence). The CDR3 loop is CASSPLTGEGVYGWAKNIQYF. The CDR3 DNA follows: TGTGCCAGCAGTCCTCTGACGGGGGAAGGAGTATACGGCTGGGCCAAAAACATTCAGTACTTC.

V is TRBV5-1 and J is TRBJ2-3, with 7 bases matching TRBD2. V lost 2 bases to trimming and J lost 2 bases; unmatched junction nucleotides: 2. Germline V gives CDR1 SGHRS, CDR2 YFSETQ. The CDR3 covers 14 residues. DNA of the CDR3: TGCGCCAGCAGCTTAGGGAGGGCCACAGATACGCAGTATTTT. Protein product: CASSLGRATDTQYF.

The chain couples TRBV5-4 to TRBJ1-1, with TRBD1 as a possible D gene (5 bases). The ends were cut back, 2 bases at V and 4 bases at J, with 18 bases in the middle. Germline V lookup: CDR1 SGHNT, CDR2 YYREEE (reference sequence). This CDR3 spans 16 amino acids. The CDR3 loop reads CASSFGTGAGSTEAFF. Here the CDR3 DNA reads TGTGCCAGCAGCTTCGGCACAGGAGCCGGGAGCACTGAAGCTTTCTTT.

This clone was seen just once. The chain joins TRBV12-3 or TRBV12-4 to TRBJ2-7, with D possibly TRBD2 on 6 matching bases. CDR3 length equals 12 residues. Trimming removed 6 bases at V and 6 bases at J, with 12 bases between. The CDR3 sequence: CASSPTRGEQYF. Here the CDR3 DNA reads TGTGCCAGCAGCCCGACTAGAGGCGAGCAGTACTTC.

V usage is TRBV2 and J usage is TRBJ2-1; 9 bases fit TRBD2. The CDR3 has 16 amino acids. V was clipped by 4 bases and J by 1 base; unmatched bases: 5. CDR1 is SNHLY and CDR2 is FYNNEI in the germline V gene. The CDR3 here is CASSVIAGASYNEQFF. In DNA form, the CDR3 reads TGTGCCAGCAGTGTAATAGCGGGAGCATCCTACAATGAGCAGTTCTTC.

V is TRBV5-1 and J is TRBJ1-3; D is unresolved. Trimming left V 3 bases short and J 4 bases short, with 14 bases between. The CDR3 is made up of 15 amino acids. Germline-derived CDR1 and CDR2 are SGHRS and YFSETQ. The CDR3 DNA reads as TGCGCCAGCAGCTCCGGGTCTTTAAGGGGAAACACCATATATTTT. Amino acid sequence: CASSSGSLRGNTIYF.

The chain employs TRBV9 and TRBJ2-3, with D unresolved. The CDR3 spans 12 residues. V was cut by 0 bases and J by 5 bases, with 4 bases left in between. Germline CDR1 and CDR2: SGDLS and YYNGEE. The DNA of the CDR3 is TGTGCCAGCAGCGTAGCCCAAGATACGCAGTATTTT. This codes for CASSVAQDTQYF.

This chain's CDR3 is CASSTGQGAGGYTF. CDR3 DNA sequence: TGTGCCAGCAGCACGGGACAGGGGGCTGGGGGCTACACCTTC. V usage is TRBV28 and J usage is TRBJ1-2; the match to TRBD1 covers 12 bases. CDR3 length: 14 residues. The V gene's germline CDR1 is MDHEN and CDR2 SYDVKM. The trim removed 6 bases at V and 8 bases at J, leaving 7 bases unmatched.

CDR3 sequence: CAIHGTKTQYF. CDR3 DNA: TGTGCCATCCATGGTACTAAAACGCAGTATTTT. The rearrangement links TRBV21-1 to TRBJ2-3; the D call of TRBD2 is as the table states it, not checked on the DNA. TRBV21-1 is given as a pseudogene. The CDR3 loop spans 11 amino acids.

This clone was seen once. The rearrangement joins TRBV9 to TRBJ1-6; 7 bases align to TRBD1. This CDR3 spans 15 amino acids. Germline loops: CDR1 SGDLS, CDR2 YYNGEE. The V segment lost 1 base and the J segment 11 bases; nucleotides outside the gene matches: 9. The CDR3 DNA reads TGTGCCAGCAGCGTACGGCGGGACAGCGAAACACCCCTCCACTTT. Translated: CASSVRRDSETPLHF.

The V call is TRBV7-2, the J call TRBJ2-7, with D unresolved. Germline values: CDR1 SGHTA, CDR2 FQGNSA. The CDR3 runs 13 residues. The V and J ends lost 2 bases and 0 bases respectively, with 5 bases between them. The DNA for the CDR3 is TGTGCCAGCAGCTTAACCAGCTCCTACGAGCAGTACTTC. It specifies CASSLTSSYEQYF.

The V call is TRBV19, the J call TRBJ1-2; D unclear. This CDR3 is 11 amino acids long. V was trimmed by 6 bases and J by 8 bases, leaving 10 bases between them. Germline assignment: CDR1 LNHDA and CDR2 SQIVND (reference sequence). The CDR3 nucleotides are TGTGCCAGTAGAGACACCAGCGGCTACACCTTC. This encodes CASRDTSGYTF.

V is TRBV21-1 and J is TRBJ2-2; the table gives TRBD1 as D, unverified against the DNA. TRBV21-1 represents a pseudogene. The CDR3 has 14 residues. The CDR3 reads CASSRGHYTGELFF. The CDR3 DNA follows: TGTGCCAGCAGCAGGGGACACTACACCGGGGAGCTGTTTTTT.

The chain has TRBV12-5 and TRBJ1-4; D is unclear. Germline CDR1 and CDR2: LGHNT and FRNRAP. CDR3 length: 11 residues. Trimming took off 4 bases at V and 5 bases at J, with 2 bases between the two ends. CDR3 loop: CASGSNEKLFF. The DNA of the CDR3 is TGTGCTAGTGGTTCAAATGAAAAACTGTTTTTT. The whole variable domain, remainder taken from reference TRBV12-5 and TRBJ1-4, is DARVTQTPRHKVTEMGQEVTMRCQPILGHNTVFWYRQTMMQGLELLAYFRNRAPLDDSGMPKDRFSAEMPDATLATLKIQPSEPRDSAVYFCASGSNEKLFFGSGTQLSVL.

The chain recombines TRBV28 with TRBJ2-3, with TRBD1 as a possible D gene (6 bases). The CDR3 runs 13 residues. Germline values: CDR1 MDHEN, CDR2 SYDVKM. V was trimmed by 5 bases and J by 2 bases, leaving 8 bases between them. CDR3 loop: CASSNRATDTQYF. CDR3 nucleotides: TGTGCCAGCAGTAACAGGGCCACAGATACGCAGTATTTT.